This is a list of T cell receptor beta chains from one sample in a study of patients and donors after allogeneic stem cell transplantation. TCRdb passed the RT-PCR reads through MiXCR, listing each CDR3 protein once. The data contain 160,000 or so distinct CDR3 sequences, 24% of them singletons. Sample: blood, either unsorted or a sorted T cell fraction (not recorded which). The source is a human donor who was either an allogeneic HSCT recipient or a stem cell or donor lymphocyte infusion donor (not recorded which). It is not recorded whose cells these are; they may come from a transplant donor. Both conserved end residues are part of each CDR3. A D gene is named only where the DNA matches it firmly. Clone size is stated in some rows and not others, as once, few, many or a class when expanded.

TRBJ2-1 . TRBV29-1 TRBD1 CSAPGTGGGYEQFF TGCAGCGCACCCGGGACAGGGGGCGGTTATGAGCAGTTCTTC
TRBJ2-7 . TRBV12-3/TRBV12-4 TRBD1 CASRRGQGTGEQYF TGTGCCAGCAGAAGGGGACAGGGAACAGGCGAGCAGTACTTC
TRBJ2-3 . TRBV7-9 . CASSLDSEGTDTQYF TGTGCCAGCAGCTTGGACAGTGAGGGCACAGATACGCAGTATTTT
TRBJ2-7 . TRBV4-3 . CASSQDPHERSYEQYF TGCGCCAGCAGCCAAGATCCCCACGAGCGCTCCTACGAGCAGTACTTC
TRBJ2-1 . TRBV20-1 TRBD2 CSASVAGGRNNEQFF TGCAGTGCTAGCGTAGCGGGGGGTCGGAACAATGAGCAGTTCTTC
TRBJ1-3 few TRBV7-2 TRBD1 CASSSRATDRATGNTIYF TGTGCCAGCAGCTCAAGAGCAACCGACAGGGCTACTGGAAACACCATATATTTT
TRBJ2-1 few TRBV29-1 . CSVGELWGALDEQFF TGCAGCGTTGGTGAGCTTTGGGGGGCGCTTGATGAGCAGTTCTTC
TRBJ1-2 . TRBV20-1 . CSAPGQDASYGYTF TGCAGTGCCCCCGGCCAGGACGCTTCCTATGGCTACACCTTC
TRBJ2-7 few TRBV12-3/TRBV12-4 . CASSPQRVSSYEQYF TGTGCCAGCAGTCCCCAGCGGGTGTCCTCCTACGAGCAGTACTTC
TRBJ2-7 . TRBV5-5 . CASSSVNYEQYF TGTGCCAGCAGCTCAGTTAACTACGAGCAGTACTTC
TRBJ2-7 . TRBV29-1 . CSVSIGTYEQYF TGCAGCGTTTCCATCGGAACCTACGAGCAGTACTTC
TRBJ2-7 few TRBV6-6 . CASSYSLGGSNSYEQYF TGTGCCAGCAGTTACTCGTTAGGAGGGAGCAACTCCTACGAGCAGTACTTC
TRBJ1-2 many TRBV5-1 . CASSLGSGNYGYTF TGCGCCAGCAGCCTGGGGTCCGGTAACTATGGCTACACCTTC
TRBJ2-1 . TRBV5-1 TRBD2 CASSFSLAGYNEQFF TGCGCCAGCAGCTTCAGTCTAGCGGGTTATAATGAGCAGTTCTTC
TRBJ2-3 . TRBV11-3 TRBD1 CASSSQGALQQGTQYF TGTGCCAGCAGCTCACAGGGGGCCCTTCAACAAGGCACGCAGTATTTT
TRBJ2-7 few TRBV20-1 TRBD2 CSARREGNYEQYF TGCAGTGCTAGAAGGGAGGGGAACTACGAGCAGTACTTC
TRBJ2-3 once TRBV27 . CASSLAPPGTQYF TGTGCCAGCAGTTTGGCCCCGCCAGGGACGCAGTATTTT
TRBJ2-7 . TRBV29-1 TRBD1 CSVEFGTGYTYEQYF TGCAGCGTTGAATTTGGGACAGGCTACACCTACGAGCAGTACTTC
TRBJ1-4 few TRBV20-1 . CSARVVLNEKLFF TGCAGTGCTAGAGTTGTTCTTAATGAAAAACTGTTTTTT
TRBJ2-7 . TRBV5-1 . CASHPLSSSYEQYF TGCGCCAGCCACCCCCTATCGAGCTCCTACGAGCAGTACTTC
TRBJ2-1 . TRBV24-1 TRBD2 CATSDPGLAGGENNEQFF TGTGCCACCAGTGATCCGGGACTAGCGGGAGGGGAGAACAATGAGCAGTTCTTC
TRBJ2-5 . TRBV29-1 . CSVDWGDETQYF TGCAGCGTTGATTGGGGAGATGAGACCCAGTACTTC
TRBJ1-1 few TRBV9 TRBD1 CASQQGARNTEAFF TGTGCCAGCCAACAGGGGGCGCGGAACACTGAAGCTTTCTTT
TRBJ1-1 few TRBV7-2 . CASRGAPGNNEAFF TGTGCCAGCAGAGGGGCCCCAGGGAATAATGAAGCTTTCTTT
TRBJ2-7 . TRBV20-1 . CSADTGRSLDEQYF TGCAGTGCGGATACGGGACGGTCCCTCGACGAGCAGTACTTC
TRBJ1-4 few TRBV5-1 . CASSGRTGTNEKLFF TGCGCCAGCAGCGGGAGGACGGGAACTAATGAAAAACTGTTTTTT
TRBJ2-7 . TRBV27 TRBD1 CASSSTGNEQYF TGTGCCAGCAGTTCGACAGGGAACGAGCAGTACTTC
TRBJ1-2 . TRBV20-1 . CSATSTGMVDYGYTF TGCAGTGCTACGAGCACAGGGATGGTTGACTATGGCTACACCTTC
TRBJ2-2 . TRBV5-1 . CASSLRDTGELFF TGCGCCAGCAGCTTGCGGGACACCGGGGAGCTGTTTTTT
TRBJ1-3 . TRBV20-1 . CSARPPTALSGNTIYF TGCAGTGCTAGACCCCCGACTGCCCTCTCTGGAAACACCATATATTTT
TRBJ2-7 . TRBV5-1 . CASSLEDSSYEQYF TGCGCCAGCAGCTTGGAAGACAGCTCCTACGAGCAGTACTTC
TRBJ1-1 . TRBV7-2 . CASSRSTLGGTEAFF TGTGCCAGCAGCCGATCAACACTCGGGGGCACTGAAGCTTTCTTT
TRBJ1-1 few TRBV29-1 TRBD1 CSVAPGTGNTEAFF TGCAGCGTGGCCCCAGGGACAGGGAACACTGAAGCTTTCTTT
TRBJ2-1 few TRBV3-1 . CASSQDLYWTTYYNEQFF TGTGCCAGCAGCCAAGATCTTTATTGGACCACCTACTACAATGAGCAGTTCTTC
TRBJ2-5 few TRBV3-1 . CASSQGWRQAVETQYF TGTGCCAGCAGCCAAGGGTGGCGACAGGCAGTGGAGACCCAGTACTTC
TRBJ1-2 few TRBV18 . CASSPGTLNYGYTF TGTGCCAGCTCACCGGGCACTCTAAACTATGGCTACACCTTC
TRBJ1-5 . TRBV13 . CASSTSLNQPQHF TGTGCCAGCAGCACAAGTCTCAATCAGCCCCAGCATTTT